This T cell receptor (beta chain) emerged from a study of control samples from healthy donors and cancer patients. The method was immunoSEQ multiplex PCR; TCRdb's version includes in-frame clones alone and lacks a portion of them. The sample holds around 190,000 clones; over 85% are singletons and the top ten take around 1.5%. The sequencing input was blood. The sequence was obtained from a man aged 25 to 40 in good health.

The CDR3 is CASSAGTGFIDTQYF. The CDR3 DNA reads as TGTGCCAGCAGCGCCGGGACAGGGTTCATTGATACGCAGTATTTT. The chain recombines TRBV7-2 with TRBJ2-3; 9 bases match TRBD1. Losses at the gene ends were 5 bases for V and 6 bases for J; bases not matched to a gene: 9. CDR3 length: 15 residues. Germline assignment: CDR1 SGHTA and CDR2 FQGNSA. Combining the CDR3 with reference TRBV7-2 and TRBJ2-3 gives the whole variable domain GAGVSQSPSNKVTEKGKDVELRCDPISGHTALYWYRQSLGQGLEFLIYFQGNSAPDKSGLPSDRFSAERTGGSVSTLTIQRTQQEDSAVYLCASSAGTGFIDTQYFGPGTRLTVL.